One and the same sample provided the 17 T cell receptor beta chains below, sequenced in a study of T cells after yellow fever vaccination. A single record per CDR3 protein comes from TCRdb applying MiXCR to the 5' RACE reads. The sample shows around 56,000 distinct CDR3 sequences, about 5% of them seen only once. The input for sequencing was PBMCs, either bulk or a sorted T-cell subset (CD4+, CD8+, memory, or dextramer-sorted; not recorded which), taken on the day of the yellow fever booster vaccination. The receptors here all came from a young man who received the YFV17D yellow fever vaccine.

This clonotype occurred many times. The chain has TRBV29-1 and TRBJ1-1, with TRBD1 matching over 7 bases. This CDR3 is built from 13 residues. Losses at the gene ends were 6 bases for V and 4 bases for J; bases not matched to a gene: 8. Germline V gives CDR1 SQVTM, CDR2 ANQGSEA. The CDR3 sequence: CSVRQGGGTEAFF. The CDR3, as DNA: TGCAGCGTAAGACAGGGCGGGGGCACTGAAGCTTTCTTT.

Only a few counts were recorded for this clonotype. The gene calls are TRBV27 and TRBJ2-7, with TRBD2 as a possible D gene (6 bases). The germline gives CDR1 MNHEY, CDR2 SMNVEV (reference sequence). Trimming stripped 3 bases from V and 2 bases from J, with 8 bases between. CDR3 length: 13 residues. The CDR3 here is CASSLGLTYEQYF. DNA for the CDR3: TGTGCCAGCAGTTTGGGACTGACCTACGAGCAGTACTTC.

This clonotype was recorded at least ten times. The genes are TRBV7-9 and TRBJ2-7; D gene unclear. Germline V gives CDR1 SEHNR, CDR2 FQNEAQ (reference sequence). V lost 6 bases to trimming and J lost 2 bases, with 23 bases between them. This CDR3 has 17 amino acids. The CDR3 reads CASSRHSAVLNTYEQYF. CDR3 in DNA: TGTGCCAGCAGTCGACATTCGGCCGTCCTTAATACCTACGAGCAGTACTTC.

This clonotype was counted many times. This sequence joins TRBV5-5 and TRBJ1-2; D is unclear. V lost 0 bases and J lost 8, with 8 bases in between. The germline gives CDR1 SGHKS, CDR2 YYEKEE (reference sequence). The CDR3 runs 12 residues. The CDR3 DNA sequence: TGTGCCAGCAGCTTGGAGTCGGGCGGCTACACCTTC. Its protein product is CASSLESGGYTF.

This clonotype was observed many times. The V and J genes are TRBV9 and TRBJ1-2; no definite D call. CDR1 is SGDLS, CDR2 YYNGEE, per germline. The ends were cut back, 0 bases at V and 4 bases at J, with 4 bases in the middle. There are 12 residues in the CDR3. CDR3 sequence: CASSVDSYGYTF. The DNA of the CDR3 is TGTGCCAGCAGCGTAGACAGCTATGGCTACACCTTC.

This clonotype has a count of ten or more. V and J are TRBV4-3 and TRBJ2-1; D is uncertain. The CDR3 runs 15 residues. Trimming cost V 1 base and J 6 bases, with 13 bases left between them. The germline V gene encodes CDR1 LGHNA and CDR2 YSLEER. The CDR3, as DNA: TGCGCCAGCAGCCAAGGGGGTGGACCCTTCAATGAGCAGTTCTTC. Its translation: CASSQGGGPFNEQFF.

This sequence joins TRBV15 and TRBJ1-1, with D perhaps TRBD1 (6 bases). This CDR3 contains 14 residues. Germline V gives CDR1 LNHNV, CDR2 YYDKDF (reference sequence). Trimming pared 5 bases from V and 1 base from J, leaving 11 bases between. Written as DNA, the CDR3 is TGTGCCACCAGCCCCTCGACAGGGAACACTGAAGCTTTCTTT. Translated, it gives CATSPSTGNTEAFF.

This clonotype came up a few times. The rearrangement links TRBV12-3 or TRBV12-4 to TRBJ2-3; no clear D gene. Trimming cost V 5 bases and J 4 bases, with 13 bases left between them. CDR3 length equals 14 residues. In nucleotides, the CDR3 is TGTGCCAGCAGTCAAACAATGATGGCAGATACGCAGTATTTT. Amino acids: CASSQTMMADTQYF.

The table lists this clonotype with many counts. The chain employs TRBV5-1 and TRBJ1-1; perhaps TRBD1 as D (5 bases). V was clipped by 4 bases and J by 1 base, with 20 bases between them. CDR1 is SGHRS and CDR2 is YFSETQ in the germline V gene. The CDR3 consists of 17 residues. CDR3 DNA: TGCGCCAGCAGCACCGTTAGCCGGGGAGGACAGAACACTGAAGCTTTCTTT. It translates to CASSTVSRGGQNTEAFF. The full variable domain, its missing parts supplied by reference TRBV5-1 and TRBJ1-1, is KAGVTQTPRYLIKTRGQQVTLSCSPISGHRSVSWYQQTPGQGLQFLFEYFSETQRNKGNFPGRFSGRQFSNSRSEMNVSTLELGDSALYLCASSTVSRGGQNTEAFFGQGTRLTVV.

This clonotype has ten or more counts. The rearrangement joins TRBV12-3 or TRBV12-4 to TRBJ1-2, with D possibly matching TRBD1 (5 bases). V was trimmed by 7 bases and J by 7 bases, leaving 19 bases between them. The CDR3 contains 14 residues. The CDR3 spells CASTRGVAVSGYTF. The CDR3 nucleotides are TGTGCCAGCACCCGGGGGGTCGCAGTCTCTGGCTACACCTTC.

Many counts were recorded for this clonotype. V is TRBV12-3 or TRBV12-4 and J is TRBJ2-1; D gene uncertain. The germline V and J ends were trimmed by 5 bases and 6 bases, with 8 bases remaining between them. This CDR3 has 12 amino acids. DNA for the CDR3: TGTGCCAGCAGTCCCTTCAGCAATGAGCAGTTCTTC. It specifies CASSPFSNEQFF.

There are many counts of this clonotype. CDR3 nucleotides: TGTGCCAGCAGCCAAGACAGGGTCCAAGGCTACACCTTC. The encoded protein is CASSQDRVQGYTF. The genes are TRBV12-3 or TRBV12-4 and TRBJ1-2; 7 positions agree with TRBD1. This CDR3 region has 13 residues. Trimming took 6 bases from V and 8 from J; bases not matched to a gene: 9.

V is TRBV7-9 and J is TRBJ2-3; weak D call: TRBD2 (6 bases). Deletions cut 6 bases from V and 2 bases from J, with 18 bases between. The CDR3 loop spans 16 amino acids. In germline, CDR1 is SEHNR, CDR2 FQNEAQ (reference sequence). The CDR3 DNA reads TGTGCCAGCAGAGACGGGCTAGCGAGCTACACAGATACGCAGTATTTT. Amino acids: CASRDGLASYTDTQYF.

CDR3 DNA: TGCGCCAGCAGCGTCCGGGACAGGGAAGGTACGCAGTATTTT. It specifies CASSVRDREGTQYF. The chain uses TRBV5-1 and TRBJ2-3; TRBD1 aligns across 9 bases. The trim removed 4 bases at V and 8 bases at J, leaving 8 bases unmatched. Germline V lookup: CDR1 SGHRS, CDR2 YFSETQ. The CDR3 extends over 14 amino acids.

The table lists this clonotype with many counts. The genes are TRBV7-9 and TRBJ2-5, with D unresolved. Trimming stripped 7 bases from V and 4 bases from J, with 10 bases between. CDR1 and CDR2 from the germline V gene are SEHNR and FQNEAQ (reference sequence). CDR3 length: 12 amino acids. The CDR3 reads CASMRGRETQYF. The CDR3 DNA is TGTGCCAGCATGCGTGGGCGAGAGACCCAGTACTTC. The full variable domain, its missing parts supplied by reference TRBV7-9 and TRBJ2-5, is DTGVSQNPRHKITKRGQNVTFRCDPISEHNRLYWYRQTLGQGPEFLTYFQNEAQLEKSRLLSDRFSAERPKGSFSTLEIQRTEQGDSAMYLCASMRGRETQYFGPGTRLLVL.

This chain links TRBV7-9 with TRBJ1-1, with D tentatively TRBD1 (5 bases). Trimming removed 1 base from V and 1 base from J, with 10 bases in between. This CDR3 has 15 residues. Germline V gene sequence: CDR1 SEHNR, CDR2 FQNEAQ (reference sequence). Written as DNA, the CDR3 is TGTGCCAGCAGCTTAGTTGGCAGGGAGAACACTGAAGCTTTCTTT. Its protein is CASSLVGRENTEAFF. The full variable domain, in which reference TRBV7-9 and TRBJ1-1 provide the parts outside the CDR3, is DTGVSQNPRHKITKRGQNVTFRCDPISEHNRLYWYRQTLGQGPEFLTYFQNEAQLEKSRLLSDRFSAERPKGSFSTLEIQRTEQGDSAMYLCASSLVGRENTEAFFGQGTRLTVV.

CDR3 nucleotides: TGTGCCAGCTACCAGCTCAGCGGGATCGACGAGCAGTACGTC. Translating gives CASYQLSGIDEQYV. The chain carries TRBV2 and TRBJ2-7, with 7 bases fitting TRBD2. V lost 8 bases to trimming and J lost 5 bases; unmatched junction nucleotides: 12. Germline values: CDR1 SNHLY, CDR2 FYNNEI. There are 14 residues in the CDR3.